These T cell receptor beta chains were read from a single sample in a study of blood T cells in healthy people across ages. TCRdb itself ran the 5' RACE reads through MiXCR, one entry per CDR3 protein. The sample holds around 870,000 distinct CDR3 sequences, around 30% seen once. The sample consisted of blood. Receptors originate from a woman older than 75 in good health. CDR3s include the opening cysteine and the closing phenylalanine or tryptophan. A D gene is named only where the DNA matches it firmly. Rows give clone size only sometimes, using once, few, many, or a class for an expanded clone.

J gene: TRBJ1-6; D gene: TRBD1; V gene: TRBV6-6; clone size: many; CDR3 DNA: TGTGCCAGCAGTCATCGACAGGGGTCTAATTCACCCCTCCACTTT; CDR3 protein: CASSHRQGSNSPLHF
J gene: TRBJ1-5; D gene: -; V gene: TRBV7-2; clone size: many; CDR3 DNA: TGTGCCAGCAGCTCTAGTGACAGTGATCAGCCCCAGCATTTT; CDR3 protein: CASSSSDSDQPQHF
J gene: TRBJ2-1; D gene: -; V gene: TRBV6-5; clone size: many; CDR3 DNA: TGTGCCAGCAGTTACAGGCTAGTCAAACTTACGAGCTCCTACAATGAGCAGTTCTTC; CDR3 protein: CASSYRLVKLTSSYNEQFF
J gene: TRBJ1-1; D gene: -; V gene: TRBV20-1; clone size: few; CDR3 DNA: TGCAGTGCTTACAGGGACATGAACACTGAAGCTTTCTTT; CDR3 protein: CSAYRDMNTEAFF
J gene: TRBJ2-3; D gene: TRBD1; V gene: TRBV29-1; clone size: once; CDR3 DNA: TGCAGCGTTATCCCGGGACAGACTTACTATACGCAGTATTTT; CDR3 protein: CSVIPGQTYYTQYF
J gene: TRBJ2-7; D gene: -; V gene: TRBV20-1; clone size: many; CDR3 DNA: TGCAGTGCTTACAAACCGGGTGGTAAGGGTAACGAGCAGTACTTC; CDR3 protein: CSAYKPGGKGNEQYF
J gene: TRBJ1-6; D gene: -; V gene: TRBV9; clone size: many; CDR3 DNA: TGTGCCAGCAGCGTAGAAGGGAGCTCCTATAATTCACCCCTCCACTTT; CDR3 protein: CASSVEGSSYNSPLHF
J gene: TRBJ1-2; D gene: TRBD1; V gene: TRBV7-8; clone size: -; CDR3 DNA: TGTGCCAGCAGCTTAGCGGCAGGGGGCAGTAACTATGGCTACACCTTC; CDR3 protein: CASSLAAGGSNYGYTF
J gene: TRBJ2-7; D gene: TRBD2; V gene: TRBV5-1; clone size: many; CDR3 DNA: TGCGCCAGCAGCCCCGGGGAGGGCGCCTACGAGCAGTACTTC; CDR3 protein: CASSPGEGAYEQYF
J gene: TRBJ1-1; D gene: TRBD1; V gene: TRBV7-9; clone size: -; CDR3 DNA: TGTGCCAGCAGGGCCGGGACAGGGGCTCGGAACACTGAAGCTTTCTTT; CDR3 protein: CASRAGTGARNTEAFF
J gene: TRBJ1-2; D gene: TRBD1; V gene: TRBV6-1; clone size: few; CDR3 DNA: TGTGCCAGCAGTCAAACAGGGGGCAACTATGGCTACACCTTC; CDR3 protein: CASSQTGGNYGYTF
J gene: TRBJ2-1; D gene: TRBD2; V gene: TRBV15; clone size: few; CDR3 DNA: TGTGCCACCAGCAGATCGACTAGCGGGGTTTACAATGAGCAGTTCTTC; CDR3 protein: CATSRSTSGVYNEQFF
J gene: TRBJ2-3; D gene: -; V gene: TRBV20-1; clone size: -; CDR3 DNA: TGCAGTGTTAGAGATCGAGCTGGCACAGATACGCAGTATTTT; CDR3 protein: CSVRDRAGTDTQYF
J gene: TRBJ2-3; D gene: TRBD2; V gene: TRBV18; clone size: few; CDR3 DNA: TGTGCCAGCTCACCACGGAGCGGGGGGCCCACAGATACGCAGTATTTT; CDR3 protein: CASSPRSGGPTDTQYF
J gene: TRBJ2-3; D gene: TRBD2; V gene: TRBV15; clone size: many; CDR3 DNA: TGTGCCACCCTAGCGGGGAGCACAGATACGCAGTATTTT; CDR3 protein: CATLAGSTDTQYF
J gene: TRBJ2-3; D gene: -; V gene: TRBV9; clone size: many; CDR3 DNA: TGTGCCAGCAGCGTAGTAGGCGGGGGCTCAGATACGCAGTATTTT; CDR3 protein: CASSVVGGGSDTQYF